This T cell receptor (beta chain) was observed in a study of cytomegalovirus exposure and HLA in healthy donors. It was healthy bone marrow donors who served as donors. There are 13 residues in the CDR3. Germline V gene data show CDR1 as SGHDT and CDR2 as YYEEEE. V shed 1 base and J shed 5 bases, with 9 bases lying between them. Note on this clone: The antigen is undetermined.

Vbeta (60) and Jbeta (13) primers were used in the PCR. Assay: immunoSEQ multiplex PCR; the TCRdb copy retains only in-frame clones and omits some. The sample lists some 190,000 clones, 77% occurring once. The study's findings and limits: Association with HLA alleles at 0.05 false discovery rate was found for 16,951 TCR beta sequences in a later analysis. For presence/absence analyses, sequencing depth was assumed to be roughly uniform across donors. According to a later analysis, most TCR beta chains associated with CMV appeared HLA-restricted.

The chain carries TRBV5-6 and TRBJ1-1, with D tentatively TRBD1 (5 bases). The clonotype comes from a young man in good health and CMV-seronegative. Sequencing input: PBMCs. The CDR3: CASSLLGGTEAFF. The CDR3 DNA reads TGTGCCAGCAGCTTGCTCGGGGGAACTGAAGCTTTCTTT. The full variable domain, completed using reference TRBV5-6 and TRBJ1-1, is DAGVTQSPTHLIKTRGQQVTLRCSPKSGHDTVSWYQQALGQGPQFIFQYYEEEERQRGNFPDRFSGHQFPNYSSELNVNALLLGDSALYLCASSLLGGTEAFFGQGTRLTVV.